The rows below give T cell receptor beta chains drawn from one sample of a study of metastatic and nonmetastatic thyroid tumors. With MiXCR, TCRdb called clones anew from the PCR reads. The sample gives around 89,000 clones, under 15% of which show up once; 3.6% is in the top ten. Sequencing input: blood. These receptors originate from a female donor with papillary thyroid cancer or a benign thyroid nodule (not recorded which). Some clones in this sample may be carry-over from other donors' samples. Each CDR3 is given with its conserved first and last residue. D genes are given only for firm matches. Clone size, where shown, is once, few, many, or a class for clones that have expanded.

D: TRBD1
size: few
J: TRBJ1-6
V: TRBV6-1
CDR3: CSSSHAGTGDSPLHF
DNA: TGTTCCAGCAGCCACGCCGGGACAGGGGATTCACCCCTCCACTTT

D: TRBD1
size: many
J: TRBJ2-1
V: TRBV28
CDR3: CASSSPGQGNNEQFF
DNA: TGTGCCAGCAGTTCCCCGGGACAGGGGAACAATGAGCAGTTCTTC

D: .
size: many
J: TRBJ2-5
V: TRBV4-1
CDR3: CASSQEGAKPAETQYF
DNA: TGCGCCAGCAGCCAAGAAGGTGCCAAGCCCGCAGAGACCCAGTACTTC

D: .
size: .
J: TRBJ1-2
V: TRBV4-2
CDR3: CASSQREYGYTF
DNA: TGTGCCAGCAGCCAACGGGAGTATGGCTACACCTTC

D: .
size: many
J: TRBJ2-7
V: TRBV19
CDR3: CASSSGDYEQYF
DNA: TGTGCCAGTAGTTCGGGGGACTACGAGCAGTACTTC

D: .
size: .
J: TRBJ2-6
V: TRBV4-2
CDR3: CASSLYRATNSGANVLTF
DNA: TGTGCCAGCAGCCTTTACAGGGCCACCAACTCTGGGGCCAACGTCCTGACTTTC

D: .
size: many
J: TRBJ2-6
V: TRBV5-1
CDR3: CASSPPNSGANVLTF
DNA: TGCGCCAGCAGCCCCCCCAACTCTGGGGCCAACGTCCTGACTTTC

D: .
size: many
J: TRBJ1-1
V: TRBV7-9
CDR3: CASSLTGTEAFF
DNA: TGTGCCAGCAGCTTAACCGGTACTGAAGCTTTCTTT

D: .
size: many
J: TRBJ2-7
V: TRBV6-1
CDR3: CASRLGGNSYEQYF
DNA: TGTGCCAGCAGATTAGGGGGGAACTCCTACGAGCAGTACTTC

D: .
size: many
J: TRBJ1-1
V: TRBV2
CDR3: CASWGPGGVNTEAFF
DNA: TGTGCCAGCTGGGGGCCGGGAGGCGTGAACACTGAAGCTTTCTTT

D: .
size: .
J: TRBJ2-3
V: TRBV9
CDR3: CARSARTVVKDTQYF
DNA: TGTGCCAGAAGCGCCCGGACCGTCGTTAAAGATACGCAGTATTTT

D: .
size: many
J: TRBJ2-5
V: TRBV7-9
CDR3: CASSLVAGGGKTQYF
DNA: TGTGCCAGCAGCTTAGTGGCAGGGGGAGGGAAGACCCAGTACTTC

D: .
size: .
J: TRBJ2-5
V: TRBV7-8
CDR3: CASSPPGAGRVRETQYF
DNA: TGTGCCAGCAGCCCACCCGGGGCGGGACGGGTCCGAGAGACCCAGTACTTC

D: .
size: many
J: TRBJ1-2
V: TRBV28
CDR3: CASTPRGRTSNYGYTF
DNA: TGTGCCAGCACCCCCAGGGGACGGACTTCTAACTATGGCTACACCTTC

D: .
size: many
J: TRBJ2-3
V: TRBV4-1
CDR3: CASSQAFVGFTSQDTQYF
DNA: TGCGCCAGCAGCCAAGCATTCGTTGGATTTACGAGCCAGGATACGCAGTATTTT

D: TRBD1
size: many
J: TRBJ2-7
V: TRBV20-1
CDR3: CSARRTGEWYEQYF
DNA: TGCAGTGCTAGGAGGACAGGGGAATGGTACGAGCAGTACTTC

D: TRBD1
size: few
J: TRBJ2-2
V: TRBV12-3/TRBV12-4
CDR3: CASSQGTVSTGELFF
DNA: TGTGCCAGCAGTCAGGGGACAGTATCCACCGGGGAGCTGTTTTTT

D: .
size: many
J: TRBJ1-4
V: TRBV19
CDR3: CASSGPSLEKLFF
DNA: TGTGCCAGTAGCGGCCCGTCCTTGGAAAAACTGTTTTTT

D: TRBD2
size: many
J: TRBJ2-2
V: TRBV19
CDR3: CASSVLAGMNTGELFF
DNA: TGTGCCAGTAGTGTGCTAGCGGGGATGAACACCGGGGAGCTGTTTTTT

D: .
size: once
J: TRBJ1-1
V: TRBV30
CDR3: CAWRRNRNTEAFF
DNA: TGTGCCTGGAGACGCAACAGGAACACTGAAGCTTTCTTT

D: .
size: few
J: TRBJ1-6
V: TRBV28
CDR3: CASRGGVADSPLHF
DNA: TGTGCCAGCAGAGGAGGGGTTGCTGATTCACCCCTCCACTTC

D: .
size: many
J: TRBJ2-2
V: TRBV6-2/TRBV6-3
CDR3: CASSYPRGRTGELFF
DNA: TGTGCCAGCAGTTATCCTAGGGGCAGGACCGGGGAGCTGTTTTTT

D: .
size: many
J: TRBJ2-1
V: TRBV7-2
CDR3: CASSPRVFYNEQFF
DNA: TGTGCCAGCAGCCCCCGCGTTTTTTACAATGAGCAGTTCTTC

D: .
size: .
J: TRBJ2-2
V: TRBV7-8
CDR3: CASSTSPDMNTGEPFF
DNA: TGTGCCAGCAGCACCAGTCCCGACATGAACACCGGGGAGCCGTTTTTT

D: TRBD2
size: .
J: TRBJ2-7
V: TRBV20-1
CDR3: CSARGREGPYEQYF
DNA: TGCAGTGCTAGAGGGCGGGAGGGTCCCTACGAGCAGTACTTC

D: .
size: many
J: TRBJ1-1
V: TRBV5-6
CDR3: CASSFGGMNTEAFF
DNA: TGTGCCAGCAGCTTCGGGGGCATGAACACTGAAGCTTTCTTT

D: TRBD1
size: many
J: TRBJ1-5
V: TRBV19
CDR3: CASSRTGVHARGGNQPQHF
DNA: TGTGCCAGTAGTCGCACAGGGGTACACGCGAGGGGAGGCAATCAGCCCCAGCATTTT

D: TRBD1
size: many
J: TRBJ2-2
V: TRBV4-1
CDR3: CASSSRYFVGTGTGELFF
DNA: TGCGCCAGCAGCTCAAGGTATTTCGTAGGGACAGGGACCGGGGAGCTGTTTTTT

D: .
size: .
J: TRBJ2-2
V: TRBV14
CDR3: CASSQGSGPLVTGELFF
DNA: TGTGCCAGCAGCCAAGGGTCGGGACCTCTGGTCACCGGGGAGCTGTTTTTT

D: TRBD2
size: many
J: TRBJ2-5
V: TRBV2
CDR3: CASTASSGGQETQYF
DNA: TGTGCCAGCACCGCGAGTAGCGGGGGACAAGAGACCCAGTACTTC

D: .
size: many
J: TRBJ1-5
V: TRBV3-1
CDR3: CASSQDGGRGQPQHF
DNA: TGTGCCAGCAGCCAAGATGGCGGGAGGGGCCAGCCCCAGCATTTT

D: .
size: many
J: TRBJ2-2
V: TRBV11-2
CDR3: CASSLIQGGTGELFF
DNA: TGTGCCAGCAGCTTAATCCAGGGAGGCACCGGGGAGCTGTTTTTT

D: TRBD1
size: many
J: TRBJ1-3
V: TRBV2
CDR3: CASSRTSTGTGNTIYF
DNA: TGTGCCAGCAGCCGTACCTCGACAGGGACTGGAAACACCATATATTTT

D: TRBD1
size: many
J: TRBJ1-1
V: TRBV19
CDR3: CASDNRGRGPTEAFF
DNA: TGTGCCAGTGATAACAGGGGGCGAGGCCCTACCGAAGCTTTCTTT

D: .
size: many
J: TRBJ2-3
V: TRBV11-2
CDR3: CASSLGGVPGDTQYF
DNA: TGTGCCAGCAGCTTAGGAGGCGTACCTGGCGATACGCAGTATTTT

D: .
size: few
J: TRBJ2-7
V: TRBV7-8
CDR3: CASNFSSYEQYF
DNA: TGTGCCAGCAACTTTTCGTCCTACGAGCAGTACTTC

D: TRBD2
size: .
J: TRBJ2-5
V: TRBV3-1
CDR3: CASSYFGSGGLQETQYF
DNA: TGTGCCAGCAGCTACTTCGGGAGCGGGGGCCTCCAAGAGACCCAGTACTTC

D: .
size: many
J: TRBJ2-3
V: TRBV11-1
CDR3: CASSWQVGDTQYF
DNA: TGTGCCAGCAGCTGGCAAGTGGGAGATACGCAGTATTTT

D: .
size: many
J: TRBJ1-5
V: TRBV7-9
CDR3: CASSPGRATNQPQHF
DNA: TGTGCCAGCAGCCCGGGACGGGCTACCAATCAGCCCCAGCATTTT

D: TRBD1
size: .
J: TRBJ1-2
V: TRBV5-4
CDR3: CASSLAGDRGRGGYGYTF
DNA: TGTGCCAGCAGCTTGGCCGGGGACAGGGGGCGCGGTGGCTATGGCTACACCTTC

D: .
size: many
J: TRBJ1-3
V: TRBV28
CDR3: CASTKWVEAGNTIYF
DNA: TGTGCCAGCACCAAGTGGGTCGAGGCTGGAAACACCATATATTTT

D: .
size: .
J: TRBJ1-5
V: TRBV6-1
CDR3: CASRAGGSNQPQHF
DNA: TGTGCCAGCAGGGCCGGGGGCAGCAATCAGCCCCAGCATTTT

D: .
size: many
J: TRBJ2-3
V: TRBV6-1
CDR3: CATISHYDTQYF
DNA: TGTGCTACCATAAGCCATTACGATACGCAGTATTTT

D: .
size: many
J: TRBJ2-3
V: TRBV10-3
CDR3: CAIRGGKSTDTQYF
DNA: TGTGCCATCAGAGGGGGAAAGAGCACAGATACGCAGTATTTT

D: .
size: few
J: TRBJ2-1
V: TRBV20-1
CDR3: CSAQNPNGAHEQFF
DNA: TGCAGTGCTCAAAATCCTAATGGGGCCCATGAGCAGTTCTTC

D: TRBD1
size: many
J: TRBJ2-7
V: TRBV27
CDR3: CASSWRTGGYEQYF
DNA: TGTGCCAGCAGTTGGCGGACAGGGGGCTACGAGCAGTACTTC

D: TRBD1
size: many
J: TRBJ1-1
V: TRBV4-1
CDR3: CASGRGRGDTEAFF
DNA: TGCGCCAGCGGGAGGGGGCGAGGGGACACTGAAGCTTTCTTT

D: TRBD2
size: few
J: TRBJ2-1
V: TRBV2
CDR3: CASSSPGLGILEQFF
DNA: TGTGCCAGCAGCTCACCGGGACTAGGTATCCTTGAGCAGTTCTTC

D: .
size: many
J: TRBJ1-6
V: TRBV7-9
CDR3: CASSPGTPPPLHF
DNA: TGTGCCAGCAGCCCTGGGACCCCTCCACCCCTCCACTTT

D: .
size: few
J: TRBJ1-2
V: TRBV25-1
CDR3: CASSELTWCTYGYTF
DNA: TGTGCCAGCAGTGAATTAACATGGTGTACCTATGGCTACACCTTC

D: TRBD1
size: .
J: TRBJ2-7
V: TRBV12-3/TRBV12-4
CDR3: CASSYRGSVYEQYF
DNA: TGTGCCAGCAGTTACAGGGGAAGTGTTTACGAGCAGTACTTC

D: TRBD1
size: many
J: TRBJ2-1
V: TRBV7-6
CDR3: CASSPHGQGASDEQFF
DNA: TGTGCCAGCAGCCCACACGGACAGGGGGCGTCTGATGAGCAGTTCTTC

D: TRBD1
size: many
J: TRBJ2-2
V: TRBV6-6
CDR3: CASSSLRGQKTTGELFF
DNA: TGTGCCAGCAGTTCTTTGAGGGGACAGAAGACCACCGGGGAGCTGTTTTTT

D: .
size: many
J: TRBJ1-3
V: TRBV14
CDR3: CASSQDTRAFGNTIYF
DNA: TGTGCCAGCAGCCAAGATACCCGAGCCTTTGGAAACACCATATATTTT